This T cell receptor (beta chain) came from a study of a mutant IDH1 vaccine in newly diagnosed glioma. Study summary: Patients got their first vaccination 4-6 weeks after radiotherapy alone, or with temozolomide cycles. Treated patients, averaging about 40 years, were about 60% male and roughly 40% female.

Germline-derived CDR1 and CDR2 are SNHLY and FYNNEI. The CDR3 covers 13 residues. V was trimmed by 2 bases and J by 3 bases, leaving 4 bases between them. Time point of the sample: week 5, during vaccination. A 20-mer mutant IDH1 peptide at 300 ug was injected subcutaneously with topical imiquimod. Study conclusions and caveats: Researchers report vaccine-induced immune responses in about 94% of patients.

Concerning this clone: Its target is unknown.

Method: immunoSEQ multiplex PCR; TCRdb's copy keeps in-frame clones and lacks some. The data hold roughly 30,000 clones, with about 89% observed a single time. The TCR sequence derives from a man aged 18 to 29 with glioma. V gene TRBV2 combines with J gene TRBJ2-2; no firm D call. The material sequenced was PBMCs, taken from a glioma patient whose treatment included an IDH1 peptide vaccine. Written as DNA, the CDR3 is TGTGCCAGCAGTGAACGATACACCGGGGAGCTGTTTTTT. Protein: CASSERYTGELFF.